Listed here are 5 T cell receptor beta chains from one sample, sequenced in a study of cytomegalovirus exposure and HLA in healthy donors. This PCR relied on a set of 60 Vbeta primers and 13 Jbeta primers. Some clones are missing from TCRdb's copy, which holds only in-frame ones; the method was immunoSEQ multiplex PCR. The sample holds around 130,000 clones, approximately 82% seen once. Sequencing input: PBMCs. Every receptor here comes from a boy between 2 and 10 years old in good health and CMV-seronegative.

The chain is built from TRBV30 and TRBJ1-1, with TRBD1 matching over 7 bases. V dropped 1 base and J dropped 7; count of bases not matched to a gene: 3. Per germline, CDR1 GTSNPN and CDR2 SVGIG (reference sequence). The length of the CDR3 is 12 residues. The chain's CDR3 is CAWSAGQDEAFF. The DNA for the CDR3 is TGTGCCTGGAGTGCTGGACAGGATGAAGCTTTCTTT. Full variable domain (rest looked up from reference TRBV30 and TRBJ1-1): SQTIHQWPATLVQPVGSPLSLECTVEGTSNPNLYWYRQAAGRGLQLLFYSVGIGQISSEVPQNLSASRPQDRQFILSSKKLLLSDSGFYLCAWSAGQDEAFFGQGTRLTVV.

This clone was detected a few times. The chain is built from TRBV7-6 and TRBJ2-3; D might be TRBD2 (6 bases). There are 16 residues in the CDR3. V gave up 4 bases and J gave up 4 bases, with 18 bases separating them. Per the germline V gene, CDR1 is SGHVS and CDR2 is FNYEAQ. The CDR3 sequence: CASSSDSGGGSDTQYF. In DNA, the CDR3 is TGTGCCAGCAGCTCGGATAGCGGAGGCGGATCAGATACGCAGTATTTT.

V usage is TRBV4-2 and J usage is TRBJ1-5; 7 bases are shared with TRBD1. Germline V CDR1 and CDR2: LGHNA, YNFKEQ. The CDR3 is 16 residues long. J lost 2 bases, V lost 0 bases, and 4 bases had no gene match. The CDR3 is CASSQDTDRGNQPQHF. Written as DNA, the CDR3 is TGTGCCAGCAGCCAAGACACAGACAGGGGCAATCAGCCCCAGCATTTT.

The chain is built from TRBV12-1 and TRBJ1-4; the D call TRBD1 from the table was never checked on the DNA. TRBV12-1 is assigned pseudogene status. This CDR3 has 17 amino acids. CDR3 DNA: TGTGCCAGCAGCTCTTTACCGGACAGGGGGACTAATGAAAAACTGTTTTTT. The encoded protein is CASSSLPDRGTNEKLFF.

The CDR3 region is CASSAEAGSSYNEQFF. DNA of the CDR3: TGTGCCAGCAGCGCAGAAGCGGGATCTTCCTACAATGAGCAGTTCTTC. The rearrangement links TRBV9 to TRBJ2-1; TRBD2 matches 7 bases. The V segment lost 3 bases and the J segment 1 base; nucleotides outside the gene matches: 7. Germline V gene lookup returns CDR1 SGDLS and CDR2 YYNGEE. The CDR3 has 16 amino acids. Based on the CDR3 plus reference TRBV9 and TRBJ2-1, the full variable domain is DSGVTQTPKHLITATGQRVTLRCSPRSGDLSVYWYQQSLDQGLQFLIQYYNGEERAKGNILERFSAQQFPDLHSELNLSSLELGDSALYFCASSAEAGSSYNEQFFGPGTRLTVL.